One and the same sample provided the 19 T cell receptor beta chains below, sequenced in a study of blood T cell repertoires in COVID-19. Assay: immunoSEQ multiplex PCR; the TCRdb copy retains only in-frame clones and omits some. The sample holds about 340,000 clones, just over 85% seen once. Material: PBMCs or T cells enriched from blood (not recorded which). The receptors were gathered from a woman aged 40 to 50 with acute COVID-19.

The V and J genes are TRBV4-1 and TRBJ1-5; D ambiguous. The CDR3 is made up of 14 amino acids. Trimming shortened V by 3 bases and J by 5 bases, and 11 bases separated the two germline ends. Germline V gives CDR1 MGHRA, CDR2 YSYEKL. CDR3 DNA sequence: TGCGCCAGCAGCCACCCCCAGAGGGATCAGCCCCAGCATTTT. It yields the protein CASSHPQRDQPQHF.

This chain links TRBV30 with TRBJ1-6; no clear D gene. Germline-derived CDR1 and CDR2 are GTSNPN and SVGIG (reference sequence). This CDR3 is built from 12 residues. V was shortened by 5 bases and J by 7 bases, with 9 bases between the two germline ends. The CDR3 DNA reads as TGTGCCTGGGCTCCCCGGAATTCACCCCTCCACTTT. The encoded protein is CAWAPRNSPLHF.

The CDR3: CASSGGGGYGYEQYF. The CDR3 coding sequence is TGTGCCAGCAGTGGAGGGGGGGGATACGGCTACGAGCAGTACTTC. The genes are TRBV2 and TRBJ2-7; the D gene is possibly TRBD2 (7 bases). Germline-derived CDR1 and CDR2 are SNHLY and FYNNEI. Trimming took 4 bases from V and 3 from J, leaving 16 bases between them. CDR3 length equals 15 residues.

The V and J genes are TRBV7-9 and TRBJ2-2; TRBD1 is a possible D gene (6 bases). V lost 4 bases and J 4 bases, leaving 10 bases between the germline ends. The CDR3 runs 14 residues. CDR1 is SEHNR, CDR2 FQNEAQ, per germline (reference sequence). The CDR3 nucleotides read TGTGCCAGCAGCTCCAAGGACAGCACCGGGGAGCTGTTTTTT. This codes for CASSSKDSTGELFF.

The rearrangement uses TRBV19 and TRBJ1-2, with TRBD1 matching 7 bases. The CDR3 sequence is 14 residues long. CDR1 LNHDA and CDR2 SQIVND come from the germline V gene (reference sequence). The V segment lost 8 bases and the J segment 5 bases; nucleotides outside the gene matches: 11. The CDR3 region has the DNA TGTGCCAGTGGGGACAGACTGCCAATATATGGCTACACCTTC. Translation: CASGDRLPIYGYTF.

This clone has only one observation. CDR3 loop: CASAPDRANFGVSTDTQYF. For the CDR3, the DNA is TGTGCCAGCGCACCGGACAGGGCTAACTTTGGGGTCAGCACAGATACGCAGTATTTT. V and J are TRBV19 and TRBJ2-3; 8 nucleotides agree with TRBD1. Germline lookup yields CDR1 LNHDA and CDR2 SQIVND (reference sequence). The junction had 20 bases not matched to a gene; V was cut back by 9 bases and J by 0 bases. CDR3 length equals 19 residues.

The chain joins TRBV7-3 to TRBJ1-1; D possibly corresponds to TRBD1 (6 bases). This CDR3 is 15 amino acids long. CDR1 is SGHTA and CDR2 is FQGTGA in the germline V gene. Trimming shortened V by 5 bases and J by 0 bases, and 13 bases separated the two germline ends. CDR3 protein: CASSSSGTLNTEAFF. CDR3 nucleotide sequence: TGTGCCAGCAGCAGTTCCGGGACATTGAACACTGAAGCTTTCTTT.

The rearrangement joins TRBV15 to TRBJ1-2, with D possibly matching TRBD1 (6 bases). The CDR3 consists of 15 residues. CDR1 is LNHNV and CDR2 is YYDKDF in the germline V gene (reference sequence). V was clipped by 0 bases and J by 4 bases, with 12 bases between them. The CDR3 region is CATSREMGAAYGYTF. As DNA, the CDR3 is TGTGCCACCAGCAGAGAAATGGGGGCGGCCTATGGCTACACCTTC.

V is TRBV19 and J is TRBJ2-6, with a tentative D call TRBD2 (5 bases). The CDR3 covers 15 residues. Germline CDR1 is LNHDA and CDR2 is SQIVND (reference sequence). V was clipped by 4 bases and J by 4 bases, with 11 bases between them. The CDR3 sequence is CASSTVSGGANVLTF. CDR3 DNA sequence: TGTGCCAGTAGTACAGTCTCGGGAGGGGCCAACGTCCTGACTTTC. The full variable domain, with the rest looked up from reference TRBV19 and TRBJ2-6, is DGGITQSPKYLFRKEGQNVTLSCEQNLNHDAMYWYRQDPGQGLRLIYYSQIVNDFQKGDIAEGYSVSREKKESFPLTVTSAQKNPTAFYLCASSTVSGGANVLTFGAGSRLTVL.

V usage is TRBV5-1 and J usage is TRBJ2-5, with D tentatively TRBD1 (6 bases). Germline V gives CDR1 SGHRS, CDR2 YFSETQ. The germline V and J ends were trimmed by 0 bases and 5 bases, with 8 bases remaining between them. The CDR3 consists of 13 residues. The CDR3 DNA reads as TGCGCCAGCAGCTTGGCCAGGGGTGAGACCCAGTACTTC. It is translated as CASSLARGETQYF.

This clone appeared a single time. The germline gene is not matched at one end of the junction; a read error may be the cause. V gene TRBV19 combines with J gene TRBJ1-5, with TRBD1 identical over 8 bases. CDR1 is LNHDA, CDR2 SQIVND, per germline (reference sequence). The CDR3 totals 16 residues. CDR3: CASSIRGRTSNQLQHF. CDR3 coding DNA: TGTGCCAGTAGTATCAGGGGGCGAACTAGCAATCAGCTCCAGCATTTT.

The chain employs TRBV6-2 or TRBV6-3 and TRBJ2-7, with 9 positions matching TRBD1. Trimming cost V 2 bases and J 5 bases; bases outside gene matches: 4. The CDR3 runs to 14 residues. Germline V lookup: CDR1 MNHEY, CDR2 SVGEGT. The CDR3 loop is CASSYMGTGNEQYF. Written as DNA, the CDR3 is TGTGCCAGCAGTTACATGGGGACAGGGAACGAGCAGTACTTC.

The rearrangement joins TRBV6-5 to TRBJ2-3, with TRBD1 as a possible D gene (6 bases). The CDR3 has 14 amino acids. The germline V and J ends were trimmed by 5 bases and 1 base, with 10 bases remaining between them. Germline lookup yields CDR1 MNHEY and CDR2 SVGAGI. In DNA form, the CDR3 reads TGTGCCAGCAGTAGGGGGTTTGGCACAGATACGCAGTATTTT. Its translation is CASSRGFGTDTQYF.

This clone occurred a few times. The chain combines TRBV2 with TRBJ1-5, with unresolved D. The germline CDR1 and CDR2 sequences are SNHLY and FYNNEI. Trimming took off 2 bases at V and 7 bases at J, with 15 bases between the two ends. This CDR3 is 15 amino acids long. The CDR3 DNA reads as TGTGCCAGCAGTGAAATAGGTACCAGGCCGCAGCCCCAGCATTTT. Its translation is CASSEIGTRPQPQHF.

The V and J genes are TRBV5-1 and TRBJ2-3, with TRBD1 matching over 7 bases. The CDR3 spans 16 residues. The germline CDR1 and CDR2 sequences are SGHRS and YFSETQ. J was trimmed by 7 bases and V by 3 bases; bases with no gene match: 14. The CDR3 DNA reads TGCGCCAGCAGCTCCAGTTCCGATAGACAGGGACATACGCAGTATTTT. This sequence encodes CASSSSSDRQGHTQYF.

The rearrangement joins TRBV7-9 to TRBJ2-3; 12 bases map to TRBD2. J was trimmed by 4 bases and V by 4 bases; bases with no gene match: 15. Germline CDR1 reads SEHNR; CDR2 reads FQNEAQ (reference sequence). CDR3 length equals 19 residues. The CDR3 nucleotides are TGTGCCAGCAGCTACAACTCTCTAGCGGGGGGGGTCCGCCCAGATACGCAGTATTTT. This codes for CASSYNSLAGGVRPDTQYF.

This clone has more than one count but fewer than ten. The chain recombines TRBV2 with TRBJ2-6, with 11 bases identical to TRBD1. Trimming cost V 5 bases and J 5 bases; bases outside gene matches: 8. From germline, CDR1 is SNHLY and CDR2 FYNNEI. The CDR3 is 17 amino acids. In DNA, the CDR3 is TGTGCCAGCAGTAGCCGGGACAGGGGGTTGAGGGCCAACGTCCTGACTTTC. It specifies CASSSRDRGLRANVLTF. Filled out from reference TRBV2 and TRBJ2-6, the complete variable domain reads EPEVTQTPSHQVTQMGQEVILRCVPISNHLYFYWYRQILGQKVEFLVSFYNNEISEKSEIFDDQFSVERPDGSNFTLKIRSTKLEDSAMYFCASSSRDRGLRANVLTFGAGSRLTVL.

The chain couples TRBV7-6 to TRBJ2-7; 7 bases line up with TRBD1. This CDR3 comprises 13 residues. V lost 4 bases and J lost 5; bases outside the gene matches: 5. Germline V gene lookup returns CDR1 SGHVS and CDR2 FNYEAQ. The CDR3 nucleotides read TGTGCCAGCAGCTCGGGACAGCAAGACGAGCAGTACTTC. Translated, it gives CASSSGQQDEQYF.

This chain joins TRBV19 and TRBJ1-5; maybe TRBD1 (5 bases). Trimming left V 6 bases short and J 4 bases short, with 13 bases between. CDR1 is LNHDA, CDR2 SQIVND, per germline (reference sequence). This CDR3 is 14 amino acids long. The CDR3 nucleotides are TGTGCCAGTAGCCAGAGGAGGGGAAATCAGCCCCAGCATTTT. Its translation is CASSQRRGNQPQHF.